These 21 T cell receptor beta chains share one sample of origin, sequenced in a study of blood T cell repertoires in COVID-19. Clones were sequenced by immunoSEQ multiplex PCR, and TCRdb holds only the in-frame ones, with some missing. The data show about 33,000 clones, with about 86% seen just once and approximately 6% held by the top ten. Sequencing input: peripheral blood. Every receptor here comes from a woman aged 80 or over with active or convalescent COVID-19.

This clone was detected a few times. The CDR3 sequence is CSVDKGGDTQYF. CDR3 DNA: TGCAGCGTTGATAAAGGGGGCGATACGCAGTATTTT. The V and J genes are TRBV29-1 and TRBJ2-3, with TRBD1 matching over 7 bases. Trimming cost V 3 bases and J 6 bases; bases outside gene matches: 3. The germline V gene has CDR1 SQVTM and CDR2 ANQGSEA. CDR3 size: 12 residues.

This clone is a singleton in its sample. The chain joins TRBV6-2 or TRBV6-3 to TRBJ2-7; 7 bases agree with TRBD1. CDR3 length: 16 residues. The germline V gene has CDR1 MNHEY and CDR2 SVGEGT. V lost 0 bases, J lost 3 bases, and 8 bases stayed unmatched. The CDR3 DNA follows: TGTGCCAGCAGTTACTCTGTGACGGGACAGAGCTACGAGCAGTACTTC. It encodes CASSYSVTGQSYEQYF.

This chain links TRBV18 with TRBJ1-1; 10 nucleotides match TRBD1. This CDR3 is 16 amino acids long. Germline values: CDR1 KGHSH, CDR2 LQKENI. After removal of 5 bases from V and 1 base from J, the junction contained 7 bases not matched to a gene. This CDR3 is CASSSRTGGGNTEAFF. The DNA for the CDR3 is TGTGCCAGCTCATCCCGGACAGGGGGAGGGAACACTGAAGCTTTCTTT.

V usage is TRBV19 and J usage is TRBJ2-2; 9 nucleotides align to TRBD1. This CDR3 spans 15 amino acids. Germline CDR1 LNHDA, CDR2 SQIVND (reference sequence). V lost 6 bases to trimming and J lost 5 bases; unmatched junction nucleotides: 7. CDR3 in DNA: TGTGCCAGTAGGTCCGACAGGGGGAGGACCGGGGAGCTGTTTTTT. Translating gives CASRSDRGRTGELFF.

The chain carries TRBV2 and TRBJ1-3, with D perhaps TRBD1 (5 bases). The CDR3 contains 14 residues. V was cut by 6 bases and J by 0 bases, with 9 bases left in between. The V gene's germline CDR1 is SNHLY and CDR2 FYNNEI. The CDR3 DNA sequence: TGTGCCAGCAGGGTTGACAGCTCTGGAAACACCATATATTTT. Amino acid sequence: CASRVDSSGNTIYF. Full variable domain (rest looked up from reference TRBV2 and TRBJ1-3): EPEVTQTPSHQVTQMGQEVILRCVPISNHLYFYWYRQILGQKVEFLVSFYNNEISEKSEIFDDQFSVERPDGSNFTLKIRSTKLEDSAMYFCASRVDSSGNTIYFGEGSWLTVV.

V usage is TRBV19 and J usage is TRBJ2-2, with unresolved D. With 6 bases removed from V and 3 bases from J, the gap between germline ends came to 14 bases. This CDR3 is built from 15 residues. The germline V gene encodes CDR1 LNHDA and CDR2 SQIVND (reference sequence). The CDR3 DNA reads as TGTGCCAGTAGGCCCGCGGAGATCCACACCGGGGAGCTGTTTTTT. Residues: CASRPAEIHTGELFF.

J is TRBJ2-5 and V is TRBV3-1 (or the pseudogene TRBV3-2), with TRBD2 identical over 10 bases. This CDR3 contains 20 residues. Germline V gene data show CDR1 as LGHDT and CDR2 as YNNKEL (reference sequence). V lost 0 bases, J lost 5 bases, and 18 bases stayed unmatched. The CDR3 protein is CASSQDLVAGGLKRVETQYF. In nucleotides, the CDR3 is TGTGCCAGCAGCCAAGATCTGGTAGCGGGGGGCCTCAAGCGGGTGGAGACCCAGTACTTC.

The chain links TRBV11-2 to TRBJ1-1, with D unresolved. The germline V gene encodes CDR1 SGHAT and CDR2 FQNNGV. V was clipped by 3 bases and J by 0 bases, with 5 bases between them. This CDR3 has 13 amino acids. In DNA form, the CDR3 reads TGTGCCAGCAGCTTGGAGCTGAACACTGAAGCTTTCTTT. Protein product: CASSLELNTEAFF.

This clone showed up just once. Here the CDR3 DNA reads TGTGCCAGCAGTACCCCGGGCACAGATACGCAGTATTTT. It codes for CASSTPGTDTQYF. V is TRBV28 and J is TRBJ2-3; D is ambiguous. The V end was cut by 5 bases, the J end by 1 base, with 7 bases between. The length of the CDR3 is 13 residues. Germline V lookup: CDR1 MDHEN, CDR2 SYDVKM.

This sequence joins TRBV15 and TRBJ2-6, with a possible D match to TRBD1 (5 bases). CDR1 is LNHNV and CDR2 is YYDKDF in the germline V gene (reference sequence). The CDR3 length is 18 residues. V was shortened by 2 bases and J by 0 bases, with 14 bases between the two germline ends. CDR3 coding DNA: TGTGCCACCAGCAGAAGTACAGGATGGGGCTCTGGGGCCAACGTCCTGACTTTC. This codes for CATSRSTGWGSGANVLTF.

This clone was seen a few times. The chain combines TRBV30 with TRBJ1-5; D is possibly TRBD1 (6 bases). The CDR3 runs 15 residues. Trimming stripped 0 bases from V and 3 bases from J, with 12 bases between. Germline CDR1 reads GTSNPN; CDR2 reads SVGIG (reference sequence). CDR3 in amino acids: CAWSVTGTYNQPQHF. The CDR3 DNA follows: TGTGCCTGGAGTGTAACTGGGACATACAATCAGCCCCAGCATTTT.

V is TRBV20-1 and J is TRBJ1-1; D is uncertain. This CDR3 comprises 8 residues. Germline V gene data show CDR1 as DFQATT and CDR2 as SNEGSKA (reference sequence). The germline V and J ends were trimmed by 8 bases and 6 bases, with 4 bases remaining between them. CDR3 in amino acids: CSSAEAFF. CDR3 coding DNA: TGCAGTTCTGCTGAAGCTTTCTTT.

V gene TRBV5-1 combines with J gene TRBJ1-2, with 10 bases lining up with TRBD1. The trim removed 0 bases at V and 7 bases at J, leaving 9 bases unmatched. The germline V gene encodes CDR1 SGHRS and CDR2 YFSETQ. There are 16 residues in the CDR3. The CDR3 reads CASSLEGDRGTGGYTF. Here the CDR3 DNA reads TGCGCCAGCAGCTTGGAGGGGGACAGGGGCACCGGTGGCTACACCTTC.

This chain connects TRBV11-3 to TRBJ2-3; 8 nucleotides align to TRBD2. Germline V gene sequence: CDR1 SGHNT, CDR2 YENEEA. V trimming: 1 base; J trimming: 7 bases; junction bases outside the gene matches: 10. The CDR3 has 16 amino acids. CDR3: CASSLGGGGPSYTQYF. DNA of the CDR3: TGTGCCAGCAGCTTAGGAGGCGGGGGGCCCAGTTATACGCAGTATTTT.

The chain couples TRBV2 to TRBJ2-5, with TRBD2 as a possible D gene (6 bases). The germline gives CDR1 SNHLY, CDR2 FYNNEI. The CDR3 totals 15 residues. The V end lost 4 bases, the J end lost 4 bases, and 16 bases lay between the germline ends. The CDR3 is CASSVRDSHRETQYF. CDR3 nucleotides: TGTGCCAGCAGTGTTCGGGACTCACATCGAGAGACCCAGTACTTC.

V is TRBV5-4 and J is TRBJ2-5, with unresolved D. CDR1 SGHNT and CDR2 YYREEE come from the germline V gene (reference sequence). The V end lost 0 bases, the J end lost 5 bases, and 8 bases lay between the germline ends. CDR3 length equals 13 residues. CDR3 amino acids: CASSLVSGETQYF. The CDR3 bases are TGTGCCAGCAGCTTGGTGTCCGGGGAGACCCAGTACTTC.

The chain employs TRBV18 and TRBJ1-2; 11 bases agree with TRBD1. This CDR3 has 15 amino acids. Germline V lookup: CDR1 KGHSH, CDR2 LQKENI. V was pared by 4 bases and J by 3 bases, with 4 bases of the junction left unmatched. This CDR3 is CASSQGQGVDYGYTF. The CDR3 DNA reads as TGTGCCAGCTCACAGGGACAGGGGGTCGACTATGGCTACACCTTC. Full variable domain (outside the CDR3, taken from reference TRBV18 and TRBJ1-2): NAGVMQNPRHLVRRRGQEARLRCSPMKGHSHVYWYRQLPEEGLKFMVYLQKENIIDESGMPKERFSAEFPKEGPSILRIQQVVRGDSAAYFCASSQGQGVDYGYTFGSGTRLTVV.

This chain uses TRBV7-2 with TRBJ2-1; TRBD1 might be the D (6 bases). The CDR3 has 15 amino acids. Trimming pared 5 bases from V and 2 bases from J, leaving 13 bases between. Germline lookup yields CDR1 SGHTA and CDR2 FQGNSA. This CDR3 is CASSLRQDPYNEQFF. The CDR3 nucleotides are TGTGCCAGCAGCCTCCGACAGGATCCCTACAATGAGCAGTTCTTC.

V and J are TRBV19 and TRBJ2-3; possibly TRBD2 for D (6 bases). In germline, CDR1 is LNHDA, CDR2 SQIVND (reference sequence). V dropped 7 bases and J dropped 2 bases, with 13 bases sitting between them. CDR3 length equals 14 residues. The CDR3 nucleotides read TGTGCCAGTAAGGTCGGGGGATACACAGATACGCAGTATTTT. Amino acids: CASKVGGYTDTQYF.

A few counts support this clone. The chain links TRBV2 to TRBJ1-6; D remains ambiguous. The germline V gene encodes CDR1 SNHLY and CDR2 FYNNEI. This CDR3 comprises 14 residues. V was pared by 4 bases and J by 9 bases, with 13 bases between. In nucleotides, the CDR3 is TGTGCCAGCAGTGTATATGTCAGGTCTTCACCCCTCCACTTT. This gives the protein CASSVYVRSSPLHF.

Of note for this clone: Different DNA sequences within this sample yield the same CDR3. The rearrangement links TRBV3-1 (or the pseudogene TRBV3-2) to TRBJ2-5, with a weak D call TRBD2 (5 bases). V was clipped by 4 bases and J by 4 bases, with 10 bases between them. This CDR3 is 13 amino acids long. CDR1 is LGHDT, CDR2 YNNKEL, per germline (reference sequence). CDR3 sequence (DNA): TGTGCCAGCAGCCTAAGCGGAGCAGAGACCCAGTACTTC. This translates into CASSLSGAETQYF.